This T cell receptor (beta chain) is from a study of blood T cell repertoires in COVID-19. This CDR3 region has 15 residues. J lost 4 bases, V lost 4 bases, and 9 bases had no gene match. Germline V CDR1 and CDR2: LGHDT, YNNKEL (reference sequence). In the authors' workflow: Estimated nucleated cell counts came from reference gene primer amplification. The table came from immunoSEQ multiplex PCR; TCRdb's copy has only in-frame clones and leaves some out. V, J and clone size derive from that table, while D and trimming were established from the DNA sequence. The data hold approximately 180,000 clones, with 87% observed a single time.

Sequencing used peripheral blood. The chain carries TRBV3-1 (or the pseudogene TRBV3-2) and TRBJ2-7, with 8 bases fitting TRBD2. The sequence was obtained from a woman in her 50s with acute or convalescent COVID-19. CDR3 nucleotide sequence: TGTGCCAGCAGCCCAAGTAGCGGGGAGTCTTACGAGCAGTACTTC. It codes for CASSPSSGESYEQYF.